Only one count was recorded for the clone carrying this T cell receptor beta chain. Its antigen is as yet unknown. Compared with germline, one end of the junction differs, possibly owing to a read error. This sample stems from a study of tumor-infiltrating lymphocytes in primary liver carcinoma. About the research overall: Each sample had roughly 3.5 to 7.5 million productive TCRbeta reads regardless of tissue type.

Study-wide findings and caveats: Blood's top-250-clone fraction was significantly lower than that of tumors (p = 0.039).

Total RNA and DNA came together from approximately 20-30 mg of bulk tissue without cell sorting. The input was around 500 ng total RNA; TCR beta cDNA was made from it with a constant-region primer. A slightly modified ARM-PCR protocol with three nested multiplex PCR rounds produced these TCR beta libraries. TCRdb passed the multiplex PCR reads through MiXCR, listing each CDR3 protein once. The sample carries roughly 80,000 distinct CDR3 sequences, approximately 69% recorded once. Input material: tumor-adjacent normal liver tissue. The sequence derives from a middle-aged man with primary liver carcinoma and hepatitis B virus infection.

CDR3 sequence reads: CASRETRGAQAYERYF. CDR3 bases: TGTGCCAGCAGGGAGACGAGGGGCGCTCAGGCCTACGAGCGGTACTTC. The chain carries TRBV6-1 and TRBJ2-7; D tentatively fits TRBD1 or TRBD2 (5 bases each). The CDR3 consists of 16 residues. The germline gives CDR1 MNHNS, CDR2 SASEGT.